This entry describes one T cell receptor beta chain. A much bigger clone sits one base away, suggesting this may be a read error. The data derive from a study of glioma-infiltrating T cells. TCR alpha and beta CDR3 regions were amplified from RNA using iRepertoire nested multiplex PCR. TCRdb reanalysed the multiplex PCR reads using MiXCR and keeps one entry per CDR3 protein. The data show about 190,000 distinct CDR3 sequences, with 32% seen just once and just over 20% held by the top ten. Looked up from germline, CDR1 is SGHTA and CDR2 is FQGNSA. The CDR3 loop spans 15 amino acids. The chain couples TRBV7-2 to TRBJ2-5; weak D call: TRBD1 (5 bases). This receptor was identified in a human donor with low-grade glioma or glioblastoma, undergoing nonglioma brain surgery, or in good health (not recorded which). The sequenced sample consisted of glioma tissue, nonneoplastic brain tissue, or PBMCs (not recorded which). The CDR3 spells CASSLLRTPQGTQYF. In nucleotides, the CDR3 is TGTGCCAGCAGCTTATTAAGGACACCACAAGGGACCCAGTACTTC. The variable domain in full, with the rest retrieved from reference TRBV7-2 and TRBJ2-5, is GAGVSQSPSNKVTEKGKDVELRCDPISGHTALYWYRQSLGQGLEFLIYFQGNSAPDKSGLPSDRFSAERTGGSVSTLTIQRTQQEDSAVYLCASSLLRTPQGTQYFGPGTRLLVL.